This record concerns one T cell receptor beta chain sequence. What antigen it recognizes has not been identified. Base qualities are not provided; no much larger clone lies one nucleotide away. The CDR3 contains 18 residues, cysteine and phenylalanine counted. The CDR3 DNA has 54 bases and is translated from base 1. The junction shows trimming of 5 bases on V and 3 bases on J, and the gene matches do not reach 16 bases of it. From a lookup of the germline V gene, CDR1 and CDR2 are SGHDT and YYEEEE. In Seattle, one collaborating source enrolled patients while the infection was active and tracked those patients longitudinally over the course of disease. The collaborating institutions used their own protocols to collect whole blood in K2EDTA tubes. Collaborator samples were shipped for TCRbeta analysis as frozen whole blood, isolated PBMCs, or DNA extracted from either sample type. The data originate from a study of blood T cell repertoires in COVID-19 (dated by TCRdb to about 2020). For the wider study: The collaborator samples originated in the United States, Italy and Spain and spanned the acute and convalescent phases of COVID-19. The material from the prospective study consisted of cDNA or gDNA derived from T cells, B-cell-depleted T cells, or PBMCs. Deeply sampled blood TCRbeta repertoires from subjects exposed to, actively infected with, or recovered from COVID-19 were included in the dataset. A freely available public database, intended as a resource for researchers studying the immune response to SARS-CoV-2, is where the repertoires were released. The samples were drawn from two sources: the first 160 participants of the ongoing ImmuneRACE study, and some 1,300 subjects contributed by 6 global collaborators. Sample metadata almost always included a de-identified subject ID, COVID-19 status, age in years and sex. Where available, HLA class I and class II types were obtained from metadata supplied by the sample provider rather than from assay-based typing.

TCRbeta CDR3 regions were amplified from genomic DNA using the immunoSEQ Assay, a bias-controlled multiplex PCR. Per the original workflow: Within the assay, amplification of reference gene primers was used to estimate how many nucleated cells each sample contained. To quantify the absolute abundance of each unique TCRbeta CDR3 rearrangement, sequence reads were collapsed and filtered. For each sample, productive Simpson clonality was calculated as the square root of Simpson's diversity index across productive rearrangements. TCRdb's version of the immuneACCESS table is confined to in-frame rearrangements and falls short of the full clone set. An unresolved V gene accounts for under half of the shortfall where checked; the remainder is of unknown origin. Clone size and the V and J calls come from that table; the DNA yielded D and trimming. Recorded for this sample are approximately 270,000 clones; 65% to 85% of them occurred a single time. Clones ranked in the top ten supply approximately 14% of the sample.

The research as a whole found: The amount of clinical and demographic metadata varied by source and participant and was provided uncurated.

The sample comprised peripheral blood. The V and J segments used are TRBV5-6 and TRBJ2-3, with 9 bases matching TRBD2. The source of this sequence is a person aged 70 to 79 with COVID-19, enrolled during active disease. The CDR3 loop reads CASSSKFSGSNPTDTQYF. The sequenced DNA: TGTGCCAGCAGTTCCAAATTTAGCGGGAGTAACCCAACAGATACGCAGTATTTT.